This T cell receptor (beta chain) is from a study of metastatic and nonmetastatic thyroid tumors. Under the authors' procedure: The study took CDR3 differences across clinicopathological groups and made a distant-metastasis classifier for papillary thyroid cancer from them. TCRdb re-called the PCR reads with MiXCR. These V and J calls originate from TCRdb's pipeline instead of the authors' own analysis. The data show about 18,000 clones, approximately 29% seen once. Every patient was untreated before thyroid surgery. This clone was picked up a small number of times. Germline V gene data show CDR1 as LNHNV and CDR2 as YYDKDF (reference sequence). The ends were cut back, 1 base at V and 6 bases at J, with 9 bases in the middle. The CDR3 runs to 13 residues.

Sequencing was performed on tumor tissue. The clonotype was recovered from a male donor with papillary thyroid cancer or a benign thyroid nodule (not recorded which). Some clones in this sample may be carry-over from other donors' samples. The chain has TRBV15 and TRBJ1-2; no definite D call. CDR3 in amino acids: CATSRGAGHGYTF. In DNA, the CDR3 is TGTGCCACCAGCAGAGGCGCCGGCCATGGCTACACCTTC.